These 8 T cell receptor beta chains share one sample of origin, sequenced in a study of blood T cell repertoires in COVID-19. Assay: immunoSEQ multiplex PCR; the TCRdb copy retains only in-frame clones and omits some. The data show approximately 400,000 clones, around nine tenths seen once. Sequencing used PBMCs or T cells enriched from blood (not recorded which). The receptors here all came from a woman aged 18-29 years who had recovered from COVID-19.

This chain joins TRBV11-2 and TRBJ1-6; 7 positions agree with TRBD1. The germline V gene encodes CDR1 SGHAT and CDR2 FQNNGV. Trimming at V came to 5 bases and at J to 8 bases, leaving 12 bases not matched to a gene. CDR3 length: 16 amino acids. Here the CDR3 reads CASSPMEGAPDSPLHF. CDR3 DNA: TGTGCCAGCAGCCCAATGGAGGGGGCGCCGGATTCACCCCTCCACTTT.

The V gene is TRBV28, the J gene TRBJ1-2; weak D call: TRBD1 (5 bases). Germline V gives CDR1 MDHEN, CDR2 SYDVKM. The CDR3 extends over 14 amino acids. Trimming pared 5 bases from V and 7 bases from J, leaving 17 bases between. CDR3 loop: CASSPSWGASGYTF. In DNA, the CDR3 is TGTGCCAGCAGTCCAAGTTGGGGCGCTTCTGGCTACACCTTC.

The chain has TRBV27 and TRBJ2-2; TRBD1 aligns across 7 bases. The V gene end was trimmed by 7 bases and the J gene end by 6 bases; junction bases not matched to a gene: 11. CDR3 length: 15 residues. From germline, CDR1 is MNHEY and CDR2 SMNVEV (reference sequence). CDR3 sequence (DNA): TGTGCCAGCACCTGGGGGACAGACGGGGCCGGGGAGCTGTTTTTT. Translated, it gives CASTWGTDGAGELFF.

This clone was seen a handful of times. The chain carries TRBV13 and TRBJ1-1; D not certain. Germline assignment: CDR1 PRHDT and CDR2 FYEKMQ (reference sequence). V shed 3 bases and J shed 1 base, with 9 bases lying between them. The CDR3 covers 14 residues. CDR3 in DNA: TGTGCCAGCAGCTTCCTGAACACGAACACTGAAGCTTTCTTT. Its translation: CASSFLNTNTEAFF. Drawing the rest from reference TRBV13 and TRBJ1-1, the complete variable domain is AAGVIQSPRHLIKEKRETATLKCYPIPRHDTVYWYQQGPGQDPQFLISFYEKMQSDKGSIPDRFSAQQFSDYHSELNMSSLELGDSALYFCASSFLNTNTEAFFGQGTRLTVV.

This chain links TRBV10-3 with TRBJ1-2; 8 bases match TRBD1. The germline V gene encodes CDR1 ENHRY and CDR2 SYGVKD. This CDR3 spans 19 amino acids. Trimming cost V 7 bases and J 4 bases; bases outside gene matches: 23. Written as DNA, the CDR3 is TGTGCCATCAACGGGGAGGTTCAGGGGGCGCGGTATCTGGGCTATGGCTACACCTTC. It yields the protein CAINGEVQGARYLGYGYTF.

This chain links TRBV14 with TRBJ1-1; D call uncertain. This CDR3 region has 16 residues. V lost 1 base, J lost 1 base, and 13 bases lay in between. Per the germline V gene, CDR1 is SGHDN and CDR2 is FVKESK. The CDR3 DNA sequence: TGTGCCAGCAGCCAAGTCCCCTACGGAGGGAACACTGAAGCTTTCTTT. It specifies CASSQVPYGGNTEAFF.

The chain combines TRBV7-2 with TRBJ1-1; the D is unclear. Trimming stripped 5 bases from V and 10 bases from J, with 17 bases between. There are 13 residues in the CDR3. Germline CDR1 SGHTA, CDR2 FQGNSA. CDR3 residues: CASSTTWGAVAFF. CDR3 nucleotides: TGTGCCAGCAGCACAACGTGGGGAGCAGTAGCTTTCTTT.

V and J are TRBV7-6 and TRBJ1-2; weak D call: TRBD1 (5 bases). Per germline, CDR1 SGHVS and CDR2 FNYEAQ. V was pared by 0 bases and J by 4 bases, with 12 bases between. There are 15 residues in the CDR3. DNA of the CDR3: TGTGCCAGCAGCTTAGCGCGTGGCAGGGCCTATGGCTACACCTTC. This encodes CASSLARGRAYGYTF.